What follows are 28 T cell receptor beta chains derived from one specimen sequenced in a study of T cell changes during pregnancy in multiple sclerosis. The assay was immunoSEQ multiplex PCR, and TCRdb's table has in-frame clones only and misses some. The sample has 40,000 to 45,000 clones, around 89% seen once. The material was CD8+ T cells from peripheral blood mononuclear cells, obtained after pregnancy. The receptors derive from a female donor in good health, enrolled as a control in a pregnancy study.

The CDR3 DNA sequence: TGTGCCAGCAGTTTTGACGAAAAGGGGCGATTCGCTTTCTTT. Translation: CASSFDEKGRFAFF. This chain links TRBV28 with TRBJ1-1; D possibly corresponds to TRBD1 (5 bases). V was pared by 3 bases and J by 11 bases, with 19 bases between. The CDR3 contains 14 residues. CDR1 is MDHEN, CDR2 SYDVKM, per germline.

The genes are TRBV11-1 and TRBJ2-3, with a tentative D call TRBD1 (6 bases). Germline CDR1 reads SGHAT; CDR2 reads FQDESV (reference sequence). This CDR3 region has 15 residues. Trimming cost V 6 bases and J 0 bases, with 13 bases left between them. CDR3 sequence (DNA): TGTGCCAGCAGATCCCGGACAGAGAGCACAGATACGCAGTATTTT. Protein: CASRSRTESTDTQYF.

This sequence joins TRBV11-2 and TRBJ1-2, with a weak D call TRBD1 (5 bases). From germline, CDR1 is SGHAT and CDR2 FQNNGV. The CDR3 is 13 residues long. Trimming pared 2 bases from V and 8 bases from J, leaving 12 bases between. The CDR3 DNA is TGTGCCAGCAGCTTACGCAGGGAGGGCGGCTACACCTTC. It encodes CASSLRREGGYTF.

The J gene is TRBJ2-5, the V gene TRBV9; possible D gene TRBD2, 6 bases. There are 14 residues in the CDR3. V was cut by 3 bases and J by 0 bases, with 9 bases left in between. CDR1 SGDLS and CDR2 YYNGEE come from the germline V gene. CDR3 nucleotide sequence: TGTGCCAGCAGCGGGCGGGACGACCAAGAGACCCAGTACTTC. Translated, it gives CASSGRDDQETQYF.

V and J are TRBV4-3 and TRBJ2-5; D may be TRBD2 (5 bases). Deletions cut 1 base from V and 2 bases from J, with 11 bases between. The CDR3 has 15 residues. Per the germline V gene, CDR1 is LGHNA and CDR2 is YSLEER. CDR3 protein: CASSQGRSGQETQYF. The CDR3 DNA is TGCGCCAGCAGCCAAGGGAGGTCAGGACAAGAGACCCAGTACTTC.

The chain uses TRBV28 and TRBJ1-5; D is undetermined. This CDR3 contains 14 residues. V lost 1 base to trimming and J lost 4 bases, with 8 bases between them. The germline gives CDR1 MDHEN, CDR2 SYDVKM. CDR3 region: CASSLSFQNQPQHF. The CDR3, as DNA: TGTGCCAGCAGTTTATCATTTCAGAATCAGCCCCAGCATTTT.

This chain joins TRBV2 and TRBJ2-7; TRBD2 agrees at 13 bases. Per germline, CDR1 SNHLY and CDR2 FYNNEI. This CDR3 comprises 14 residues. Trimming cost V 8 bases and J 2 bases; bases outside gene matches: 3. The DNA of the CDR3 is TGTGCCAGCCATGGACTAGCGGGGGCCTACGAGCAGTACTTC. Translating it yields CASHGLAGAYEQYF.

V and J are TRBV9 and TRBJ1-3; possible D gene TRBD1, 6 bases. The CDR3 has 15 amino acids. CDR1 is SGDLS and CDR2 is YYNGEE in the germline V gene. The V end lost 4 bases, the J end lost 2 bases, and 13 bases lay between the germline ends. The CDR3 spells CASSLRTAAGNTIYF. CDR3 nucleotide sequence: TGTGCCAGCAGCTTAAGGACAGCCGCTGGAAACACCATATATTTT.

V is TRBV21-1 and J is TRBJ2-1; the D call in the table, TRBD2, was not verified against the DNA. TRBV21-1 is a pseudogene segment. The CDR3 is 18 amino acids. The CDR3 is CASRLGGGPSGGYNEQFF. The CDR3 nucleotides read TGTGCCAGCAGACTCGGGGGTGGCCCTAGCGGGGGGTACAATGAGCAGTTCTTC.

This clone was picked up one time. The V gene is TRBV7-8, the J gene TRBJ2-7; the D gene is possibly TRBD2 (6 bases). Germline V gene sequence: CDR1 SGHVS, CDR2 FQNEAQ. This CDR3 has 14 amino acids. Trimming shortened V by 0 bases and J by 5 bases, and 11 bases separated the two germline ends. As DNA, the CDR3 is TGTGCCAGCAGCTTAGCGTCGGGGGTCGACGAGCAGTACTTC. It specifies CASSLASGVDEQYF. Full variable domain (remainder filled in from reference TRBV7-8 and TRBJ2-7): GAGVSQSPRYKVAKRGQDVALRCDPISGHVSLFWYQQALGQGPEFLTYFQNEAQLDKSGLPSDRFFAERPEGSVSTLKIQRTQQEDSAVYLCASSLASGVDEQYFGPGTRLTVT.

The rearrangement uses TRBV30 and TRBJ2-7; 9 bases align to TRBD1. The CDR3 consists of 14 residues. Germline V gene data show CDR1 as GTSNPN and CDR2 as SVGIG (reference sequence). Trimming removed 4 bases from V and 5 bases from J; junction bases left unmatched: 9. The CDR3 loop is CAWNRGRFPHEQYF. The CDR3 nucleotides are TGTGCCTGGAACAGGGGGCGCTTCCCTCACGAGCAGTACTTC.

The CDR3 loop reads CASSPDISPYEQYF. Here the CDR3 DNA reads TGTGCCAGCAGCCCGGACATTAGCCCCTACGAGCAGTACTTC. V and J are TRBV11-2 and TRBJ2-7; a possible D gene is TRBD1 (5 bases). V shed 5 bases and J shed 2 bases, with 13 bases lying between them. Germline CDR1 reads SGHAT; CDR2 reads FQNNGV. There are 14 residues in the CDR3.

This rearrangement joins TRBV9 to TRBJ2-3; 9 bases are a match to TRBD2. Germline trimming cut 4 bases from V and 6 bases from J; bases unmatched to any gene: 12. The germline gives CDR1 SGDLS, CDR2 YYNGEE. This CDR3 region has 16 residues. The CDR3 DNA reads as TGTGCCAGCAGCATCTCCGTGACAGGGACTAGCGATACGCAGTATTTT. Protein product: CASSISVTGTSDTQYF.

The chain uses TRBV9 and TRBJ2-3; 9 bases match TRBD2. Germline assignment: CDR1 SGDLS and CDR2 YYNGEE. The ends lost 0 bases at V and 6 bases at J; junction bases unmatched: 8. The length of the CDR3 is 16 residues. This CDR3 is CASSVVAGGGGDTQYF. CDR3 DNA sequence: TGTGCCAGCAGCGTAGTCGCGGGGGGGGGCGGCGATACGCAGTATTTT.

The chain employs TRBV30 and TRBJ1-2, with D possibly TRBD1 on 5 matching bases. The CDR3 extends over 12 amino acids. Germline CDR1 GTSNPN, CDR2 SVGIG (reference sequence). Trimming removed 4 bases from V and 6 bases from J, with 12 bases in between. The CDR3: CAWIEGLNGYTF. The CDR3 DNA is TGTGCCTGGATCGAGGGACTGAATGGCTACACCTTC.

The V gene is TRBV7-2, the J gene TRBJ2-7; D not certain. This CDR3 region has 16 residues. Germline lookup yields CDR1 SGHTA and CDR2 FQGNSA. The V gene lost 2 bases and the J gene lost 4 bases, with 18 bases spanning the gap. In DNA form, the CDR3 reads TGTGCCAGCAGCTTAAATCCGCTAAACCCCATGTACGAGCAGTACTTC. Amino acids: CASSLNPLNPMYEQYF. The full variable domain, in which reference TRBV7-2 and TRBJ2-7 provide the parts outside the CDR3, is GAGVSQSPSNKVTEKGKDVELRCDPISGHTALYWYRQSLGQGLEFLIYFQGNSAPDKSGLPSDRFSAERTGGSVSTLTIQRTQQEDSAVYLCASSLNPLNPMYEQYFGPGTRLTVT.

The chain recombines TRBV4-1 with TRBJ2-5; tentative D call: TRBD2 (7 bases). The V end lost 4 bases, the J end lost 5 bases, and 17 bases lay between the germline ends. The CDR3 is 15 residues long. Germline lookup yields CDR1 MGHRA and CDR2 YSYEKL. CDR3 amino acids: CASSLTSRGLETQYF. The CDR3 nucleotides are TGCGCCAGCAGCCTAACCTCGCGGGGGCTGGAGACCCAGTACTTC.

This chain uses TRBV7-8 with TRBJ1-1; 8 positions agree with TRBD1. The CDR3 length is 15 residues. CDR1 is SGHVS, CDR2 FQNEAQ, per germline. V dropped 4 bases and J dropped 1; count of bases not matched to a gene: 5. In DNA, the CDR3 is TGTGCCAGCAGCTCATACAGGGGGGGGAACACTGAAGCTTTCTTT. Protein sequence: CASSSYRGGNTEAFF.

The chain has TRBV11-2 and TRBJ2-4, with 12 bases lining up with TRBD1. From germline, CDR1 is SGHAT and CDR2 FQNNGV. CDR3 length: 18 amino acids. V was pared by 1 base and J by 11 bases, with 15 bases of the junction left unmatched. The CDR3 spells CASSLGRRGTGGRMVQYF. The CDR3 DNA sequence: TGTGCCAGCAGCTTAGGCAGACGGGGGACAGGGGGCCGCATGGTTCAGTACTTC.

The chain couples TRBV19 to TRBJ1-6; 8 bases line up with TRBD1. CDR1 and CDR2 from the germline V gene are LNHDA and SQIVND (reference sequence). The CDR3 has 15 residues. The junction had 4 bases not matched to a gene; V was cut back by 4 bases and J by 5 bases. The CDR3 DNA follows: TGTGCCAGTAGTACAGACAGGGGCAATAATTCACCCCTCCACTTT. This translates into CASSTDRGNNSPLHF.

CDR3 bases: TGCAGCGTTGAGCCAGGGGGCACTGAAGCTTTCTTT. Translating gives CSVEPGGTEAFF. The genes are TRBV29-1 and TRBJ1-1; 7 bases agree with TRBD1. There are 12 residues in the CDR3. V shed 3 bases and J 4 bases; nucleotides not matched to a gene: 2. Germline values: CDR1 SQVTM, CDR2 ANQGSEA. The full variable domain, rest sourced from reference TRBV29-1 and TRBJ1-1, is SAVISQKPSRDICQRGTSLTIQCQVDSQVTMMFWYRQQPGQSLTLIATANQGSEATYESGFVIDKFPISRPNLTFSTLTVSNMSPEDSSIYLCSVEPGGTEAFFGQGTRLTVV.

This clone has only one observation. This chain joins TRBV4-1 and TRBJ1-5; TRBD1 might be the D (5 bases). The germline V and J ends were trimmed by 4 bases and 5 bases, with 12 bases remaining between them. There are 14 residues in the CDR3. Germline CDR1 MGHRA, CDR2 YSYEKL. This CDR3 reads CASSPSGGDQPQHF. CDR3 sequence (DNA): TGCGCCAGCAGCCCCTCTGGAGGGGATCAGCCCCAGCATTTT.

This clone appeared a single time. V gene TRBV7-3 combines with J gene TRBJ2-5, with D maybe TRBD2 (5 bases). Trimming pared 5 bases from V and 0 bases from J, leaving 7 bases between. Germline-derived CDR1 and CDR2 are SGHTA and FQGTGA. There are 13 residues in the CDR3. The CDR3 spells CASSPDYQETQYF. CDR3 DNA sequence: TGTGCCAGCAGCCCGGACTACCAAGAGACCCAGTACTTC.

This chain uses TRBV6-7 with TRBJ2-3; D uncertain. TRBV6-7 carries the ORF label, with uncertain function. V shed 7 bases and J shed 0 bases, with 17 bases lying between them. The CDR3 spans 16 residues. For the CDR3, the DNA is TGTGCCAGCAACTACCGAGAGCCTTCTAGCACAGATACGCAGTATTTT. It translates to CASNYREPSSTDTQYF.

The chain is built from TRBV5-1 and TRBJ2-7, with D uncertain. Trimming stripped 3 bases from V and 6 bases from J, with 7 bases between. The CDR3 has 11 residues. The V gene's germline CDR1 is SGHRS and CDR2 YFSETQ. In DNA form, the CDR3 reads TGCGCCAGCAGCTCACAGAGCGAGCAGTACTTC. Translating it yields CASSSQSEQYF. Based on the CDR3 plus reference TRBV5-1 and TRBJ2-7, the full variable domain is KAGVTQTPRYLIKTRGQQVTLSCSPISGHRSVSWYQQTPGQGLQFLFEYFSETQRNKGNFPGRFSGRQFSNSRSEMNVSTLELGDSALYLCASSSQSEQYFGPGTRLTVT.

This rearrangement joins TRBV5-6 to TRBJ1-6, with a tentative D call TRBD1 (6 bases). Looked up from germline, CDR1 is SGHDT and CDR2 is YYEEEE. Between the trimmed V and J ends, which lost 2 bases and 9 bases, there was a span of 12 bases. The CDR3 contains 14 residues. CDR3 sequence (DNA): TGTGCCAGCAGCTTCGCAGGGGTCGCTTCACCCCTCCACTTT. Protein sequence: CASSFAGVASPLHF.

The J gene is TRBJ1-2, the V gene TRBV6-1, with D tentatively TRBD1 (6 bases). The CDR3 is 13 residues long. With 3 bases removed from V and 5 bases from J, the gap between germline ends came to 10 bases. Per the germline V gene, CDR1 is MNHNS and CDR2 is SASEGT. Written as DNA, the CDR3 is TGTGCCAGCAGTGAGGGGGCGGAGTATGGCTACACCTTC. Encoded protein: CASSEGAEYGYTF.

The chain combines TRBV7-8 with TRBJ1-3; no clear D. Germline V gene lookup returns CDR1 SGHVS and CDR2 FQNEAQ. The V gene lost 1 base and the J gene lost 0 bases, with 10 bases spanning the gap. The CDR3 loop spans 16 amino acids. CDR3 DNA sequence: TGTGCCAGCAGCTTAGTGGCCCTGGCCTCTGGAAACACCATATATTTT. It specifies CASSLVALASGNTIYF. Together with reference TRBV7-8 and TRBJ1-3, the CDR3 gives the full variable domain: GAGVSQSPRYKVAKRGQDVALRCDPISGHVSLFWYQQALGQGPEFLTYFQNEAQLDKSGLPSDRFFAERPEGSVSTLKIQRTQQEDSAVYLCASSLVALASGNTIYFGEGSWLTVV.